This TCR beta chain was sequenced during a study of blood T cell repertoires in COVID-19. The overall study: Collection of acute and convalescent COVID-19 samples took place in the United States, Italy and Spain. The analysed material was cDNA or gDNA that came from T cells, B-cell-depleted T cells, or PBMCs.

Original processing notes: For nucleated cells, counts were estimated from reference gene primer amplification. Clones were sequenced by immunoSEQ multiplex PCR, and TCRdb holds only the in-frame ones, with some missing. The V and J calls and clone size are taken from that table; D and trimming were inferred from the DNA. The repertoire holds 240,000 or so clones, with 85% to 90% as singletons. This CDR3 is 13 amino acids long. Germline assignment: CDR1 SGHVS and CDR2 FQNEAQ. Trimming stripped 5 bases from V and 8 bases from J, with 10 bases between. V is TRBV7-8 and J is TRBJ1-6, with D perhaps TRBD1 (5 bases). Input material: peripheral blood. The source of this sequence is a woman aged 40 to 50 who had recovered from COVID-19. The DNA for the CDR3 is TGTGCCAGCAGCCCCGCCAGGGATTCACCCCTCCACTTT. This translates into CASSPARDSPLHF.